The clone carrying this T cell receptor beta chain was observed many times. Its cognate antigen is unknown. TCRdb passed the reads through MiXCR, listing each CDR3 protein once. The sample lists approximately 110,000 distinct CDR3 sequences, roughly 9.1% occurring once. This sample was included in a study of T cell repertoires in cytomegalovirus infection. About the study: Indications of both CMV infection and matching HLA type were provided by public TCR beta signatures.

Material: PBMCs, sequenced either directly or after in vitro stimulation (not recorded which). The sequence came from a human donor in good health (CMV status not recorded). Some clones in this sample may be carry-over from other donors' samples.

As DNA, the CDR3 is TGTGCCAGCAGCTTAGACAGCGGGAGGTACGAGCAGTACTTC. The encoded protein is CASSLDSGRYEQYF. The gene calls are TRBV7-2 and TRBJ2-7; 9 bases align to TRBD2. Germline V CDR1 and CDR2: SGHTA, FQGNSA. V trimming: 1 base; J trimming: 4 bases; junction bases outside the gene matches: 2. This CDR3 is built from 14 residues.